The present T cell receptor (beta chain) was sequenced within a study of cytomegalovirus exposure and HLA in healthy donors. Findings and caveats of the study: Being productive about 87% or about 30% of the time was typical of most TCR beta V segments in an earlier analysis.

Comments on this clone: Its matching antigen is unknown.

The PCR was carried out with 60 Vbeta primers and 13 Jbeta primers. The assay was immunoSEQ multiplex PCR, and TCRdb's table has in-frame clones only and misses some. The sample has roughly 100,000 clones, nearly 65% seen once; the top ten hold 4.8%. Healthy people donating bone marrow made up the donors. This clonotype was sampled from a human donor in good health. Material: PBMCs.

The DNA for the CDR3 is TGTGCCACCAGCAGAGATCCACCAGGGGGAGAGCAGTACTTC. Translated, it gives CATSRDPPGGEQYF. The chain employs TRBV15 and TRBJ2-7, with 7 bases that match TRBD1. Germline trimming cut 0 bases from V and 7 bases from J; bases unmatched to any gene: 6. Germline V gives CDR1 LNHNV, CDR2 YYDKDF (reference sequence). This CDR3 has 14 residues.